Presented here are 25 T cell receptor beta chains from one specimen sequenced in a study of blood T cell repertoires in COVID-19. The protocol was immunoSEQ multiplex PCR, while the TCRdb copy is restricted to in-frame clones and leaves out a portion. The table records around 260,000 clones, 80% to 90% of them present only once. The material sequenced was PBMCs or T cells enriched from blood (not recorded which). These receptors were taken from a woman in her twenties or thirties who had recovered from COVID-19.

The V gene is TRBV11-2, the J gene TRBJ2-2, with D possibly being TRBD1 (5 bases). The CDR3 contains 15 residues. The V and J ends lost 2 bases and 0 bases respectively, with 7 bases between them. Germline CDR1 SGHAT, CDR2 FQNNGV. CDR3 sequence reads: CASSLRGANTGELFF. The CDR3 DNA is TGTGCCAGCAGCTTAAGGGGCGCGAACACCGGGGAGCTGTTTTTT.

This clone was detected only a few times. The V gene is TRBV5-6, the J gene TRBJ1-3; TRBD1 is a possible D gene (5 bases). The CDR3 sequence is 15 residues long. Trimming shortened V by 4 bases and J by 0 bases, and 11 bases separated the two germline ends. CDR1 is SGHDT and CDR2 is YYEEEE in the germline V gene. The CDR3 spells CASSAQGSSGNTIYF. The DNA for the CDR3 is TGTGCCAGCAGCGCCCAGGGATCCTCTGGAAACACCATATATTTT. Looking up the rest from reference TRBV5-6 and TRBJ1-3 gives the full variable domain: DAGVTQSPTHLIKTRGQQVTLRCSPKSGHDTVSWYQQALGQGPQFIFQYYEEEERQRGNFPDRFSGHQFPNYSSELNVNALLLGDSALYLCASSAQGSSGNTIYFGEGSWLTVV.

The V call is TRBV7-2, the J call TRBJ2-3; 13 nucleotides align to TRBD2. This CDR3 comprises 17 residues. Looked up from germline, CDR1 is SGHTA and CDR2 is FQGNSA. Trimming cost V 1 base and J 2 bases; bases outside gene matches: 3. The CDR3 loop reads CASSLGGLAGFTDTQYF. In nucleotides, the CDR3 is TGTGCCAGCAGCTTAGGGGGACTAGCGGGGTTCACAGATACGCAGTATTTT.

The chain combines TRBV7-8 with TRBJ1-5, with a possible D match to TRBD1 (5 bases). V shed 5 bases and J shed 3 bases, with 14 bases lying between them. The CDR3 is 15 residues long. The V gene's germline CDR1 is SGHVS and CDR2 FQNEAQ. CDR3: CASSPAGGTNQPQHF. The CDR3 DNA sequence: TGTGCCAGCAGCCCGGCGGGGGGGACCAATCAGCCCCAGCATTTT.

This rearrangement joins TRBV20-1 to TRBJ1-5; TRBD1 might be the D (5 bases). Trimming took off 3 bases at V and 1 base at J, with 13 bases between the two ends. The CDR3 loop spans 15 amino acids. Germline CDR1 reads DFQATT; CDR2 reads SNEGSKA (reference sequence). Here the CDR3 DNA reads TGCAGTGCTAGTAGTATCCGACAGAGCAATCAGCCCCAGCATTTT. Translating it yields CSASSIRQSNQPQHF.

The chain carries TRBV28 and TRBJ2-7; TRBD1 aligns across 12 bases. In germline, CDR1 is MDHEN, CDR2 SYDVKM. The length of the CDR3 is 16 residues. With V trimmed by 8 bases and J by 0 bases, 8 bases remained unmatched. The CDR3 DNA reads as TGTGCCAGCCGGGACAGGGGGCGTCGCGACTCCTACGAGCAGTACTTC. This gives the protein CASRDRGRRDSYEQYF.

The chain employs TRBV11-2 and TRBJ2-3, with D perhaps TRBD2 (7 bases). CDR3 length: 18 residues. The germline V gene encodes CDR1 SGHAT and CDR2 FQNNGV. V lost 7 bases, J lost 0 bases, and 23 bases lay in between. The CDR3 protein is CASNRGAIFGTSTDTQYF. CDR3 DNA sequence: TGTGCCAGCAACCGGGGGGCGATATTCGGGACTAGCACAGATACGCAGTATTTT.

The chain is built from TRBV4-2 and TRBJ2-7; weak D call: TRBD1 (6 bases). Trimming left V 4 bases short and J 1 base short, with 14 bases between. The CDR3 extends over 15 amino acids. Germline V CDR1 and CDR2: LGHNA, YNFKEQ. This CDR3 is CASSPRAGESYEQYF. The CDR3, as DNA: TGTGCCAGCAGCCCAAGGGCAGGGGAATCCTACGAGCAGTACTTC.

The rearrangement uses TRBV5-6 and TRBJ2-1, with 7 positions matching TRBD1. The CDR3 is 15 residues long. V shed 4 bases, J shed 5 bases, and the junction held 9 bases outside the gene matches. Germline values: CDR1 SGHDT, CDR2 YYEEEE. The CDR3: CASSHLFQGDNEQFF. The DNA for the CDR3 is TGTGCCAGCAGCCATCTCTTCCAGGGGGACAATGAGCAGTTCTTC. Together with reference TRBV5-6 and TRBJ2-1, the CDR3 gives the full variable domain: DAGVTQSPTHLIKTRGQQVTLRCSPKSGHDTVSWYQQALGQGPQFIFQYYEEEERQRGNFPDRFSGHQFPNYSSELNVNALLLGDSALYLCASSHLFQGDNEQFFGPGTRLTVL.

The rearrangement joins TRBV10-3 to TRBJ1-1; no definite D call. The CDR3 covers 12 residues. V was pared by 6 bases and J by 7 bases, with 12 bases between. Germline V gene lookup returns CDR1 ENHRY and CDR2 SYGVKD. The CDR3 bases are TGTGCCATCAGAGCGGACGCGGTTGAAGCTTTCTTT. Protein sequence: CAIRADAVEAFF.

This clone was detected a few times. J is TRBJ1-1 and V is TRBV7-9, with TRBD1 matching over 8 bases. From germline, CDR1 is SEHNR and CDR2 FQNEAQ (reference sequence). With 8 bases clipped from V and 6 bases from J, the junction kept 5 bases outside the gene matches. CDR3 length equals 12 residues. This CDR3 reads CASDGQGPEAFF. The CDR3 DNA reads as TGTGCCAGCGACGGACAGGGTCCTGAAGCTTTCTTT.

The CDR3 DNA reads TGTGCCAGCAGCTTGGAAGGACGGGAAACTGACCAAGAGACCCAGTACTTC. Protein sequence: CASSLEGRETDQETQYF. This rearrangement joins TRBV5-6 to TRBJ2-5; D may be TRBD2 (5 bases). The CDR3 loop spans 17 amino acids. Germline values: CDR1 SGHDT, CDR2 YYEEEE. Trimming pared 0 bases from V and 0 bases from J, leaving 15 bases between. Filled out from reference TRBV5-6 and TRBJ2-5, the complete variable domain reads DAGVTQSPTHLIKTRGQQVTLRCSPKSGHDTVSWYQQALGQGPQFIFQYYEEEERQRGNFPDRFSGHQFPNYSSELNVNALLLGDSALYLCASSLEGRETDQETQYFGPGTRLLVL.

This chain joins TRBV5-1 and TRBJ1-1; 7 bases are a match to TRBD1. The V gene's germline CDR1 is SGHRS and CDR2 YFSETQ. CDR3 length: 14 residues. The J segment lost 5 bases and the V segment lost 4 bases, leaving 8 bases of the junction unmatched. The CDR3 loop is CASSPGQITTEAFF. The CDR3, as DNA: TGCGCCAGCAGCCCGGGACAGATCACTACTGAAGCTTTCTTT.

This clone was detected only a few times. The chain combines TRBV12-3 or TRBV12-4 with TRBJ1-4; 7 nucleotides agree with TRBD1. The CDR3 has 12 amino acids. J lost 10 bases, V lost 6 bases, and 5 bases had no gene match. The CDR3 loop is CASSRDRGKLFF. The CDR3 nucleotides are TGTGCCAGCAGCCGGGACAGAGGAAAACTGTTTTTT.

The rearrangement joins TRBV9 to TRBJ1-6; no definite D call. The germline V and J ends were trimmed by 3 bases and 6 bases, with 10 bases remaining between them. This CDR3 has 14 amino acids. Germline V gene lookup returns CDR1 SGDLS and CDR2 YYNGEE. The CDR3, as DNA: TGTGCCAGCAGCGCACGGGAAAGTAATTCACCCCTCCACTTT. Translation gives CASSARESNSPLHF.

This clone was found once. For the CDR3, the DNA is TGTGCCAGCAGCCCTAAGCCCGACAGGACAGATACGCAGTATTTT. Protein: CASSPKPDRTDTQYF. The chain couples TRBV7-2 to TRBJ2-3; TRBD1 is a possible D gene (6 bases). From germline, CDR1 is SGHTA and CDR2 FQGNSA. This CDR3 is built from 15 residues. Trimming shortened V by 5 bases and J by 3 bases, and 15 bases separated the two germline ends.

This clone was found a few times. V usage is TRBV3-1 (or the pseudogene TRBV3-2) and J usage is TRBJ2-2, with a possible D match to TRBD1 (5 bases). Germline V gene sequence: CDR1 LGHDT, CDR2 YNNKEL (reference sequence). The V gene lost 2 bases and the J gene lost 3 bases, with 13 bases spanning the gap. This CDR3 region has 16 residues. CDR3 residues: CASSQNRPRDTGELFF. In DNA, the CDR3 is TGTGCCAGCAGCCAAAACAGGCCTCGGGACACCGGGGAGCTGTTTTTT.

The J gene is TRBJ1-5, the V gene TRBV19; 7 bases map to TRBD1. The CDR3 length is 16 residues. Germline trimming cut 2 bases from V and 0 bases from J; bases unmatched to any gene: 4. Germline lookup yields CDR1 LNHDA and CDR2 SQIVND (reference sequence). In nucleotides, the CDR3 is TGTGCCAGTAGTATAAAGGGACAGTATAGCAATCAGCCCCAGCATTTT. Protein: CASSIKGQYSNQPQHF.

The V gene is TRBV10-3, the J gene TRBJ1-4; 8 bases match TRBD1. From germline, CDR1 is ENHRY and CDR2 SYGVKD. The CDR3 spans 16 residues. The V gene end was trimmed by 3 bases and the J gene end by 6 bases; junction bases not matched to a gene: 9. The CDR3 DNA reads TGTGCCATCAGTGATTATGGGGAGACAGGGGATGAAAAACTGTTTTTT. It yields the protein CAISDYGETGDEKLFF.

The CDR3 protein is CASSANYGEQYF. CDR3 DNA: TGTGCCAGCAGTGCTAACTATGGCGAGCAGTACTTC. The V call is TRBV12-3 or TRBV12-4, the J call TRBJ2-7, with D unresolved. Trimming removed 5 bases from V and 6 bases from J, with 11 bases in between. This CDR3 contains 12 residues.

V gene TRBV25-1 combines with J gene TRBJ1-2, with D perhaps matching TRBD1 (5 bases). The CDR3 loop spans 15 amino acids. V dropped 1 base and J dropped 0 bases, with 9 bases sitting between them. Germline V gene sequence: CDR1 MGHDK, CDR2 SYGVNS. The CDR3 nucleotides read TGTGCCAGCAGTGAATCAGACAGAGCTAACTATGGCTACACCTTC. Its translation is CASSESDRANYGYTF.

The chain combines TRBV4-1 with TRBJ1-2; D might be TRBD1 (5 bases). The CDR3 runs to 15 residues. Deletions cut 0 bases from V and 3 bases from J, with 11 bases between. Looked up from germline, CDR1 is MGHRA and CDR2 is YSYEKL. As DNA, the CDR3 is TGCGCCAGCAGCCAAGATGAAGGGGTCCACTATGGCTACACCTTC. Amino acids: CASSQDEGVHYGYTF.

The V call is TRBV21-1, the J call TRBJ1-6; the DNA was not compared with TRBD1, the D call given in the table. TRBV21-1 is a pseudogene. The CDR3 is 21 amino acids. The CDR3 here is CASSPPGQGGLIGVSNSPLHF. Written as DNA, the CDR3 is TGTGCCAGCAGCCCTCCGGGACAGGGAGGGCTAATTGGGGTATCTAATTCACCCCTCCACTTT.

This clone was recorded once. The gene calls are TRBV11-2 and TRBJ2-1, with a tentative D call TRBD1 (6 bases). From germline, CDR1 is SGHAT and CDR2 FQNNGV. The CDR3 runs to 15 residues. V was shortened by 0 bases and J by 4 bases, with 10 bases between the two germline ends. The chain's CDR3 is CASSLDRGTYNEQFF. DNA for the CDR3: TGTGCCAGCAGCTTAGACAGGGGAACTTACAATGAGCAGTTCTTC. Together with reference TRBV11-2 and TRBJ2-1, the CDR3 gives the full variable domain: EAGVAQSPRYKIIEKRQSVAFWCNPISGHATLYWYQQILGQGPKLLIQFQNNGVVDDSQLPKDRFSAERLKGVDSTLKIQPAKLEDSAVYLCASSLDRGTYNEQFFGPGTRLTVL.

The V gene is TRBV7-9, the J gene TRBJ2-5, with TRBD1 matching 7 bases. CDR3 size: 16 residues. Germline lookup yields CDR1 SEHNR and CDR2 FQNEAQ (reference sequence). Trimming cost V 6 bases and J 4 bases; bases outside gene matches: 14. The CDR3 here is CASRGLVTGSLETQYF. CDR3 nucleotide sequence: TGTGCCAGCAGGGGCCTAGTGACAGGGAGTCTAGAGACCCAGTACTTC.